Shown below are 24 T cell receptor beta chains from a single sample sequenced in a study of OX40 agonist ivuxolimab in advanced cancers. Measured with immunoSEQ multiplex PCR; TCRdb has only the in-frame clones, and not every one. The sample includes some 65,000 clones, 75% to 90% of them seen just once. The sequenced sample was CD4+ or CD8+ T cells sorted from blood, obtained in a trial of the OX40 agonist ivuxolimab. These receptors were collected from an adult with an advanced solid tumor such as melanoma, head and neck, liver or kidney cancer.

The V and J genes are TRBV18 and TRBJ2-3; D is unresolved. Germline V gene lookup returns CDR1 KGHSH and CDR2 LQKENI. This CDR3 is 14 amino acids long. Trimming took 1 base from V and 3 from J, leaving 8 bases between them. The chain's CDR3 is CASSPRKGTDTQYF. The CDR3 DNA is TGTGCCAGCTCACCACGGAAGGGTACAGATACGCAGTATTTT.

The V and J genes are TRBV10-1 and TRBJ2-7; possible D gene TRBD2, 5 bases. V was cut by 4 bases and J by 0 bases, with 16 bases left in between. CDR1 is WNHNN, CDR2 SYGVQD, per germline (reference sequence). This CDR3 contains 16 residues. The CDR3 sequence is CASSVGKKESSYEQYF. The CDR3 coding sequence is TGCGCCAGCAGTGTCGGGAAGAAGGAAAGCTCCTACGAGCAGTACTTC.

The chain has TRBV5-1 and TRBJ1-3; maybe TRBD1 (5 bases). Germline loops: CDR1 SGHRS, CDR2 YFSETQ. The V end lost 7 bases, the J end lost 3 bases, and 14 bases lay between the germline ends. This CDR3 has 14 amino acids. The CDR3 loop is CASGQGGGGNTIYF. CDR3 coding DNA: TGCGCCAGCGGCCAGGGCGGAGGTGGAAACACCATATATTTT.

CDR3: CASSADRVNVEQYF. The CDR3 nucleotides are TGTGCCAGCAGCGCGGACAGGGTAAATGTCGAGCAGTACTTC. V and J are TRBV11-3 and TRBJ2-7; TRBD1 agrees at 8 bases. The CDR3 runs to 14 residues. Trimming cost V 5 bases and J 6 bases; bases outside gene matches: 9. Germline lookup yields CDR1 SGHNT and CDR2 YENEEA.

This clone was observed a single time. V gene TRBV19 combines with J gene TRBJ2-7; TRBD2 matches at 10 bases. Germline assignment: CDR1 LNHDA and CDR2 SQIVND (reference sequence). The CDR3 length is 15 residues. V was pared by 5 bases and J by 1 base, with 5 bases of the junction left unmatched. Here the CDR3 reads CASSDPSGGSYEQYF. The DNA of the CDR3 is TGTGCCAGTAGTGACCCTAGCGGGGGATCCTACGAGCAGTACTTC.

The chain is built from TRBV5-8 and TRBJ1-4; weak D call: TRBD1 (6 bases). Germline CDR1 is SGHTS and CDR2 is YDEGEE. V was shortened by 4 bases and J by 0 bases, with 19 bases between the two germline ends. This CDR3 has 18 amino acids. DNA for the CDR3: TGTGCCAGCAGCCAGGGGTCAGGGAGGGCGGCAACTAATGAAAAACTGTTTTTT. Its protein is CASSQGSGRAATNEKLFF. Full variable domain (rest looked up from reference TRBV5-8 and TRBJ1-4): EAGVTQSPTHLIKTRGQQATLRCSPISGHTSVYWYQQALGLGLQFLLWYDEGEERNRGNFPPRFSGRQFPNYSSELNVNALELEDSALYLCASSQGSGRAATNEKLFFGSGTQLSVL.

The chain recombines TRBV18 with TRBJ2-1; a possible D gene is TRBD2 (6 bases). Trimming took off 6 bases at V and 5 bases at J, with 17 bases between the two ends. The V gene's germline CDR1 is KGHSH and CDR2 LQKENI. The CDR3 runs to 15 residues. The DNA for the CDR3 is TGTGCCAGCTCTTCATTTGGGGGGAACAACAATGAGCAGTTCTTC. Translation gives CASSSFGGNNNEQFF. Based on the CDR3 plus reference TRBV18 and TRBJ2-1, the full variable domain is NAGVMQNPRHLVRRRGQEARLRCSPMKGHSHVYWYRQLPEEGLKFMVYLQKENIIDESGMPKERFSAEFPKEGPSILRIQQVVRGDSAAYFCASSSFGGNNNEQFFGPGTRLTVL.

The chain uses TRBV9 and TRBJ2-3; D gene uncertain. Trimming cost V 0 bases and J 2 bases, with 7 bases left between them. CDR3 length equals 14 residues. Germline V lookup: CDR1 SGDLS, CDR2 YYNGEE. CDR3 coding DNA: TGTGCCAGCAGCGTAGCTCCCTACACAGATACGCAGTATTTT. This gives the protein CASSVAPYTDTQYF. The variable domain in full, completed from reference TRBV9 and TRBJ2-3, reads DSGVTQTPKHLITATGQRVTLRCSPRSGDLSVYWYQQSLDQGLQFLIQYYNGEERAKGNILERFSAQQFPDLHSELNLSSLELGDSALYFCASSVAPYTDTQYFGPGTRLTVL.

J is TRBJ1-2 and V is TRBV7-2, with 11 bases aligning to TRBD1. The length of the CDR3 is 16 residues. From germline, CDR1 is SGHTA and CDR2 FQGNSA. The trim removed 1 base at V and 8 bases at J, leaving 9 bases unmatched. The CDR3 spells CASSLVMDRGQRGYTF. The CDR3 DNA follows: TGTGCCAGCAGCTTAGTGATGGACAGGGGGCAGAGGGGCTACACCTTC.

This chain uses TRBV5-4 with TRBJ2-7, with 8 nucleotides matching TRBD2. The germline V gene encodes CDR1 SGHNT and CDR2 YYREEE (reference sequence). V lost 4 bases to trimming and J lost 2 bases; unmatched junction nucleotides: 8. This CDR3 has 15 amino acids. The CDR3 reads CASSPREGVTYEQYF. The CDR3 DNA sequence: TGTGCCAGCAGCCCCCGGGAGGGGGTGACCTACGAGCAGTACTTC.

J is TRBJ1-5 and V is TRBV28; 8 nucleotides agree with TRBD1. CDR3 size: 18 residues. Germline V gene lookup returns CDR1 MDHEN and CDR2 SYDVKM. With V trimmed by 6 bases and J by 3 bases, 16 bases remained unmatched. In DNA, the CDR3 is TGTGCCAGCAGACCCAGTATCCGACAGGGGCCATCCAATCAGCCCCAGCATTTT. Protein: CASRPSIRQGPSNQPQHF.

The table lists this clone with a count of one. V is TRBV4-2 and J is TRBJ1-2, with D possibly TRBD1 on 6 matching bases. In germline, CDR1 is LGHNA, CDR2 YNFKEQ. The germline V and J ends were trimmed by 2 bases and 5 bases, with 24 bases remaining between them. CDR3 length equals 18 residues. CDR3: CASSQTRDRGALEYGYTF. The CDR3 bases are TGTGCCAGCAGCCAAACCCGAGATCGGGGGGCACTGGAGTATGGCTACACCTTC.

The chain is built from TRBV5-1 and TRBJ1-2; D ambiguous. Trimming removed 0 bases at V and 0 bases at J, with 6 bases between. Germline CDR1 is SGHRS and CDR2 is YFSETQ. This CDR3 is built from 14 residues. This CDR3 is CASSLERSNYGYTF. Here the CDR3 DNA reads TGCGCCAGCAGCTTGGAGCGGTCTAACTATGGCTACACCTTC.

This chain uses TRBV14 with TRBJ1-1, with no clear D. The CDR3 has 13 residues. V was clipped by 4 bases and J by 0 bases, with 6 bases between them. The germline V gene has CDR1 SGHDN and CDR2 FVKESK. CDR3 protein: CASSRGMNTEAFF. The CDR3 DNA is TGTGCCAGCAGCCGAGGGATGAACACTGAAGCTTTCTTT.

The chain joins TRBV28 to TRBJ2-3, with D perhaps TRBD1 (5 bases). The V and J ends lost 2 bases and 3 bases respectively, with 9 bases between them. CDR3 size: 14 residues. Germline loops: CDR1 MDHEN, CDR2 SYDVKM. CDR3 nucleotides: TGTGCCAGCAGTTTAACGGACAAGACAGATACGCAGTATTTT. Its protein is CASSLTDKTDTQYF.

This clone is a singleton in its sample. This chain uses TRBV6-5 with TRBJ2-3; D is ambiguous. V was clipped by 6 bases and J by 5 bases, with 6 bases between them. CDR3 length: 11 residues. The germline V gene encodes CDR1 MNHEY and CDR2 SVGAGI. In DNA, the CDR3 is TGTGCCAGCAGAAACGAAGATACGCAGTATTTT. Translated, it gives CASRNEDTQYF.

This clone was counted a single time. The chain uses TRBV5-8 and TRBJ2-3, with D perhaps matching TRBD1 or TRBD2 (5 bases each). Germline CDR1 is SGHTS and CDR2 is YDEGEE. The CDR3 is 16 amino acids. Deletions cut 1 base from V and 6 bases from J, with 18 bases between. The DNA of the CDR3 is TGTGCCAGCAGCTTGAAGGGTTGGACGGGGCGGGATACGCAGTATTTT. Residues: CASSLKGWTGRDTQYF.

Comments on this clone: The sample has other DNA sequences that encode this CDR3 too. The chain carries TRBV5-6 and TRBJ1-1, with D hard to call. V lost 2 bases, J lost 8 bases, and 7 bases lay in between. There are 11 residues in the CDR3. CDR1 SGHDT and CDR2 YYEEEE come from the germline V gene. Here the CDR3 reads CASSLLGEAFF. For the CDR3, the DNA is TGTGCCAGCAGCTTATTGGGCGAAGCTTTCTTT.

The rearrangement uses TRBV4-3 and TRBJ1-1, with D unresolved. There are 14 residues in the CDR3. V gave up 0 bases and J gave up 11 bases, with 16 bases separating them. Germline values: CDR1 LGHNA, CDR2 YSLEER. DNA of the CDR3: TGCGCCAGCAGCCAAGAACCCTCTAGGACCAGGGCTTTCTTT. It is translated as CASSQEPSRTRAFF.

The CDR3 protein is CASSQNAGVGEKLFF. CDR3 in DNA: TGTGCCAGCAGCCAAAACGCGGGGGTCGGGGAAAAACTGTTTTTT. The rearrangement joins TRBV11-2 to TRBJ1-4; possible D gene TRBD1, 5 bases. V lost 5 bases, J lost 8 bases, and 18 bases lay in between. The CDR3 has 15 residues. Germline values: CDR1 SGHAT, CDR2 FQNNGV. Full variable domain (outside the CDR3, taken from reference TRBV11-2 and TRBJ1-4): EAGVAQSPRYKIIEKRQSVAFWCNPISGHATLYWYQQILGQGPKLLIQFQNNGVVDDSQLPKDRFSAERLKGVDSTLKIQPAKLEDSAVYLCASSQNAGVGEKLFFGSGTQLSVL.

This clone was counted a single time. The gene calls are TRBV7-2 and TRBJ2-7; 10 bases are shared with TRBD1. This CDR3 is 14 amino acids long. Germline-derived CDR1 and CDR2 are SGHTA and FQGNSA. V lost 5 bases, J lost 5 bases, and 6 bases stayed unmatched. The CDR3 DNA reads as TGTGCCAGCAGCCCGGGACAGGGGAGGAACGAGCAGTACTTC. The encoded protein is CASSPGQGRNEQYF.

The chain links TRBV5-4 to TRBJ2-3; 14 positions agree with TRBD2. The V gene's germline CDR1 is SGHNT and CDR2 YYREEE (reference sequence). The CDR3 loop spans 14 amino acids. With V trimmed by 3 bases and J by 12 bases, 6 bases remained unmatched. The CDR3 DNA reads TGTGCCAGCAGCTCAGAAGGACTAGCGGGAGGACAGTATTTT. This encodes CASSSEGLAGGQYF.

The chain joins TRBV25-1 to TRBJ1-2; no clear D gene. The V and J ends lost 1 base and 0 bases respectively, with 12 bases between them. CDR3 length equals 16 residues. The germline gives CDR1 MGHDK, CDR2 SYGVNS. CDR3 coding DNA: TGTGCCAGCAGTGAATTCAAAATAGGAGCTAACTATGGCTACACCTTC. This codes for CASSEFKIGANYGYTF.

J is TRBJ1-3 and V is TRBV7-2; D not certain. Trimming removed 2 bases at V and 3 bases at J, with 5 bases between. The CDR3 runs 13 residues. Germline CDR1 is SGHTA and CDR2 is FQGNSA. CDR3 DNA: TGTGCCAGCAGCTTACAACGTGGAAACACCATATATTTT. Its protein product is CASSLQRGNTIYF.